One and the same sample provided the 23 T cell receptor beta chains below, sequenced in a study of blood T cell repertoires in COVID-19. Assay: immunoSEQ multiplex PCR; the TCRdb copy retains only in-frame clones and omits some. In the table there are 200,000 to 250,000 clones, around 82% of which are singletons. The sample comprised peripheral blood. The receptor set was obtained from a woman in her 30s who had recovered from COVID-19.

This clone has at least ten counts. The chain has TRBV7-9 and TRBJ1-3; D may be TRBD1 (5 bases). Germline V gene lookup returns CDR1 SEHNR and CDR2 FQNEAQ (reference sequence). CDR3 length: 13 amino acids. V gave up 1 base and J gave up 10 bases, with 11 bases separating them. DNA of the CDR3: TGTGCCAGCAGCTTAGAGGTGGGACTTACCATATATTTT. Its protein is CASSLEVGLTIYF.

This clone was seen once. As DNA, the CDR3 is TGTGCCAGCTCGAAACCGACTCCTCCCAATGAGCAGTTCTTC. It is translated as CASSKPTPPNEQFF. The chain carries TRBV18 and TRBJ2-1; no clear D. The CDR3 is 14 amino acids. V lost 6 bases, J lost 6 bases, and 15 bases lay in between. Germline CDR1 reads KGHSH; CDR2 reads LQKENI.

The chain combines TRBV7-9 with TRBJ2-7; D ambiguous. The CDR3 is 12 residues long. The V end lost 4 bases, the J end lost 3 bases, and 7 bases lay between the germline ends. Germline CDR1 SEHNR, CDR2 FQNEAQ (reference sequence). The DNA of the CDR3 is TGTGCCAGCAGCTCGGCGGACTACGAGCAGTACTTC. Protein sequence: CASSSADYEQYF.

This sequence joins TRBV7-9 and TRBJ2-1; D unclear. Germline CDR1 is SEHNR and CDR2 is FQNEAQ (reference sequence). CDR3 length: 12 amino acids. V was cut by 4 bases and J by 6 bases, with 7 bases left in between. CDR3 bases: TGTGCCAGCAGCTCCCCTCGCAATGAGCAGTTCTTC. Encoded protein: CASSSPRNEQFF.

The J gene is TRBJ2-2, the V gene TRBV5-4, with 10 positions matching TRBD1. CDR3 length: 17 amino acids. The germline gives CDR1 SGHNT, CDR2 YYREEE (reference sequence). Losses at the gene ends were 0 bases for V and 4 bases for J; bases not matched to a gene: 6. The CDR3 loop is CASSLAWGQGRTGELFF. The CDR3 bases are TGTGCCAGCAGCTTGGCCTGGGGACAGGGGCGCACCGGGGAGCTGTTTTTT.

This clone has a single count. The chain combines TRBV24-1 with TRBJ2-1; 9 bases map to TRBD2. This CDR3 contains 18 residues. The V segment lost 5 bases and the J segment 2 bases; nucleotides outside the gene matches: 12. Germline V CDR1 and CDR2: KGHDR, SFDVKD. DNA for the CDR3: TGTGCCACCAGTGCACAAACTCAGCGGGAGGCCGCCTACAATGAGCAGTTCTTC. Protein: CATSAQTQREAAYNEQFF.

The rearrangement joins TRBV3-1 (or the pseudogene TRBV3-2) to TRBJ2-3; D uncertain. The V gene lost 0 bases and the J gene lost 5 bases, with 6 bases spanning the gap. The V gene's germline CDR1 is LGHDT and CDR2 YNNKEL (reference sequence). The CDR3 runs to 13 residues. This CDR3 is CASSQDRGDTQYF. The CDR3 nucleotides read TGTGCCAGCAGCCAAGATCGAGGAGATACGCAGTATTTT.

The chain links TRBV11-1 to TRBJ1-1; TRBD1 agrees at 9 bases. The CDR3 totals 15 residues. Germline assignment: CDR1 SGHAT and CDR2 FQDESV (reference sequence). The V and J ends lost 5 bases and 3 bases, in that order; junction bases with no gene match: 7. The CDR3 DNA reads as TGTGCCAGCAGCCTGGGACAGGGTCGGGACACTGAAGCTTTCTTT. As protein: CASSLGQGRDTEAFF. Combining the CDR3 with reference TRBV11-1 and TRBJ1-1 gives the whole variable domain EAEVAQSPRYKITEKSQAVAFWCDPISGHATLYWYRQILGQGPELLVQFQDESVVDDSQLPKDRFSAERLKGVDSTLKIQPAELGDSAMYLCASSLGQGRDTEAFFGQGTRLTVV.

The chain has TRBV23-1 and TRBJ2-2; tentative D call: TRBD1 (6 bases). TRBV23-1 is given ORF status, its function remaining uncertain. Trimming removed 8 bases at V and 5 bases at J, with 30 bases between. The CDR3 extends over 19 amino acids. In nucleotides, the CDR3 is TGCGCCAGCCCAACCCGCTATACAGGGCCCGGGATAGTAACCGGGGAGCTGTTTTTT. It translates to CASPTRYTGPGIVTGELFF.

By its share, this clone is medium-sized. CDR3 in DNA: TGTGCCATCAGTTTGGGACAGGGGAGAAGCGAGCAGTACTTC. Translating gives CAISLGQGRSEQYF. V usage is TRBV10-3 and J usage is TRBJ2-7, with 10 bases identical to TRBD1. CDR3 length: 14 residues. Trimming removed 5 bases from V and 6 bases from J; junction bases left unmatched: 7. The germline V gene encodes CDR1 ENHRY and CDR2 SYGVKD.

The chain employs TRBV5-1 and TRBJ2-3, with 7 bases aligning to TRBD2. Trimming removed 6 bases from V and 0 bases from J; junction bases left unmatched: 7. The germline CDR1 and CDR2 sequences are SGHRS and YFSETQ. This CDR3 is built from 15 residues. For the CDR3, the DNA is TGCGCCAGCACACAAAGCGGGGCAAGCACAGATACGCAGTATTTT. Encoded protein: CASTQSGASTDTQYF.

The J gene is TRBJ2-5, the V gene TRBV28, with TRBD2 matching over 8 bases. The V and J ends lost 3 bases and 3 bases, in that order; junction bases with no gene match: 6. The germline V gene encodes CDR1 MDHEN and CDR2 SYDVKM. This CDR3 region has 15 residues. The CDR3 DNA is TGTGCCAGCAGTTTGGGACTAGGGCTAAAAGAGACCCAGTACTTC. As protein: CASSLGLGLKETQYF.

The V call is TRBV28, the J call TRBJ2-1, with 11 bases matching TRBD2. From germline, CDR1 is MDHEN and CDR2 SYDVKM. CDR3 length equals 16 residues. V gave up 7 bases and J gave up 7 bases; unmatched junction bases: 12. The CDR3 is CASTSVRGLAENEQFF. The CDR3 region has the DNA TGTGCCAGCACCTCAGTAAGGGGACTAGCGGAGAATGAGCAGTTCTTC. The full variable domain, completed using reference TRBV28 and TRBJ2-1, is DVKVTQSSRYLVKRTGEKVFLECVQDMDHENMFWYRQDPGLGLRLIYFSYDVKMKEKGDIPEGYSVSREKKERFSLILESASTNQTSMYLCASTSVRGLAENEQFFGPGTRLTVL.

The genes are TRBV15 and TRBJ1-2; D possibly corresponds to TRBD1 (5 bases). The V gene lost 0 bases and the J gene lost 6 bases, with 11 bases spanning the gap. Germline CDR1 and CDR2: LNHNV and YYDKDF (reference sequence). The CDR3 covers 14 residues. The CDR3 nucleotides are TGTGCCACCAGCAGAGACAGGGCGCCCGATGGCTACACCTTC. Its translation: CATSRDRAPDGYTF.

This clone was found a few times. The CDR3 DNA reads TGTGCCGGAGCGGAGTTCCAAGAGACCCAGTACTTC. Protein sequence: CAGAEFQETQYF. The J gene is TRBJ2-5, the V gene TRBV2, with D perhaps matching TRBD2 (5 bases). Germline CDR1 reads SNHLY; CDR2 reads FYNNEI. The V end lost 11 bases, the J end lost 1 base, and 11 bases lay between the germline ends. This CDR3 has 12 residues.

V is TRBV13 and J is TRBJ2-7; the match to TRBD2 covers 16 bases. Germline V gives CDR1 PRHDT, CDR2 FYEKMQ (reference sequence). The CDR3 extends over 16 amino acids. V lost 5 bases and J lost 3; bases outside the gene matches: 4. The CDR3 loop is CASSPGTSGRDYEQYF. CDR3 sequence (DNA): TGTGCCAGCAGCCCCGGGACTAGCGGGAGGGACTACGAGCAGTACTTC.

The V and J genes are TRBV5-1 and TRBJ1-2; 10 positions match TRBD1. The CDR3 has 14 residues. V lost 5 bases to trimming and J lost 8 bases; unmatched junction nucleotides: 9. The germline CDR1 and CDR2 sequences are SGHRS and YFSETQ. CDR3 DNA: TGCGCCAGCAGAACCGGGACAGGGGCAGGCGGCTACACCTTC. This gives the protein CASRTGTGAGGYTF. The full variable domain, completed using reference TRBV5-1 and TRBJ1-2, is KAGVTQTPRYLIKTRGQQVTLSCSPISGHRSVSWYQQTPGQGLQFLFEYFSETQRNKGNFPGRFSGRQFSNSRSEMNVSTLELGDSALYLCASRTGTGAGGYTFGSGTRLTVV.

This clone appeared once. The junction and the germline gene differ at one end; a read error may be behind it. The chain carries TRBV5-5 and TRBJ2-1; 15 bases agree with TRBD2. Per the germline V gene, CDR1 is SGHKS and CDR2 is YYEKEE (reference sequence). This CDR3 is 18 amino acids long. Here the CDR3 DNA reads TGTGCCAGCAGCTTGTCAGTGGGGACTAGCGGGAGGTACAGTGAGCAGTTCTTC. It is translated as CASSLSVGTSGRYSEQFF.

The V and J genes are TRBV29-1 and TRBJ1-2; 11 bases line up with TRBD1. The CDR3 consists of 15 residues. The trim removed 5 bases at V and 3 bases at J, leaving 8 bases unmatched. Germline-derived CDR1 and CDR2 are SQVTM and ANQGSEA. The CDR3 spells CSVTYLGQGDYGYTF. The CDR3 coding sequence is TGCAGCGTTACCTATTTGGGACAGGGGGACTATGGCTACACCTTC.

This clone was found a few times. This chain connects TRBV6-1 to TRBJ2-2; D unresolved. The V and J ends lost 3 bases and 7 bases respectively, with 12 bases between them. Germline CDR1 reads MNHNS; CDR2 reads SASEGT. The CDR3 is 14 residues long. CDR3 region: CASSEVDSYGELFF. CDR3 DNA sequence: TGTGCCAGCAGTGAGGTCGACTCATACGGGGAGCTGTTTTTT.

This rearrangement joins TRBV5-1 to TRBJ2-7; 8 positions match TRBD1. CDR1 SGHRS and CDR2 YFSETQ come from the germline V gene. Germline trimming cut 2 bases from V and 4 bases from J; bases unmatched to any gene: 14. The CDR3 totals 17 residues. CDR3: CASSFFPVRDRTYEQYF. The CDR3 DNA reads as TGCGCCAGCAGCTTTTTTCCCGTGCGGGACAGGACATACGAGCAGTACTTC.

The chain recombines TRBV14 with TRBJ1-1; D gene ambiguous. Trimming took off 3 bases at V and 7 bases at J, with 12 bases between the two ends. The CDR3 consists of 13 residues. Germline V gene sequence: CDR1 SGHDN, CDR2 FVKESK. The CDR3 region has the DNA TGTGCCAGCAGCCAGTTAAGTGCGGGTGAAGCTTTCTTT. It translates to CASSQLSAGEAFF.

This clone came up once. The chain combines TRBV6-5 with TRBJ2-5, with 9 nucleotides matching TRBD2. This CDR3 contains 15 residues. Germline V CDR1 and CDR2: MNHEY, SVGAGI. V was clipped by 2 bases and J by 3 bases; unmatched bases: 4. As DNA, the CDR3 is TGTGCCAGCAGTTACGTGACTAGCGGCGAAGAGACCCAGTACTTC. The encoded protein is CASSYVTSGEETQYF.